These T cell receptor beta chains were read from a single sample in a study of identifying expanded T cells in peripheral blood. Some clones are missing from TCRdb's copy, which holds only in-frame ones; the method was immunoSEQ multiplex PCR. The data contain about 130,000 clones, approximately 86% of them singletons. Sequences were obtained from blood. The origin of the receptors is a person aged 18-69 years in good health. CDR3s include the opening cysteine and the closing phenylalanine or tryptophan. Each record gives: D gene, V gene, J gene, CDR3 protein. A D gene is named only where the DNA matches it firmly.

d_call: .; v_call: TRBV29-1; j_call: TRBJ1-2; cdr3_aa: CSVATVSPGYTF
d_call: .; v_call: TRBV25-1; j_call: TRBJ1-1; cdr3_aa: CASSGGRKAFF
d_call: .; v_call: TRBV4-3; j_call: TRBJ2-4; cdr3_aa: CASSQGLEAKNIQYF
d_call: .; v_call: TRBV6-1; j_call: TRBJ1-1; cdr3_aa: CASSDRTGTEAFF
d_call: TRBD2; v_call: TRBV28; j_call: TRBJ2-3; cdr3_aa: CASSSLAGTSTDTQYF
d_call: TRBD1; v_call: TRBV5-1; j_call: TRBJ2-6; cdr3_aa: CASSLQGAGANVLTF
d_call: .; v_call: TRBV7-9; j_call: TRBJ2-1; cdr3_aa: CASTQIGQGRYNEQFF
d_call: .; v_call: TRBV25-1; j_call: TRBJ2-1; cdr3_aa: CASSDLSGGGLNEQFF
d_call: TRBD1; v_call: TRBV18; j_call: TRBJ1-5; cdr3_aa: CASSVTGTGVGFDSNQPQHF
d_call: .; v_call: TRBV25-1; j_call: TRBJ2-1; cdr3_aa: CASSDALTGSYNEQFF
d_call: .; v_call: TRBV2; j_call: TRBJ1-5; cdr3_aa: CASSRIRDSNQPQHF
d_call: .; v_call: TRBV25-1; j_call: TRBJ2-2; cdr3_aa: CASTSQNTGELFF
d_call: TRBD2; v_call: TRBV7-8; j_call: TRBJ2-7; cdr3_aa: CASSYRTSGSYEQYF
d_call: .; v_call: TRBV6-5; j_call: TRBJ2-7; cdr3_aa: CASSYTTVAYEQYF
d_call: .; v_call: TRBV4-2; j_call: TRBJ1-6; cdr3_aa: CASSQESASAGRSPLHF
d_call: .; v_call: TRBV30; j_call: TRBJ2-2; cdr3_aa: CAWIRENTGELFF
d_call: .; v_call: TRBV6-1; j_call: TRBJ1-1; cdr3_aa: CASQGNTEAFF
d_call: .; v_call: TRBV4-3; j_call: TRBJ1-4; cdr3_aa: CASSPGLIPTNEKLFF
d_call: .; v_call: TRBV19; j_call: TRBJ2-7; cdr3_aa: CASSGYLTYEQYF
d_call: TRBD2; v_call: TRBV11-3; j_call: TRBJ2-1; cdr3_aa: CASSSGTSGRGEQFF
d_call: TRBD1; v_call: TRBV19; j_call: TRBJ1-2; cdr3_aa: CASSLTGGANGYTF
d_call: .; v_call: TRBV20-1; j_call: TRBJ2-1; cdr3_aa: CSASQGGEQFF
d_call: .; v_call: TRBV4-3; j_call: TRBJ1-2; cdr3_aa: CASSQDTGNANYGYTF
d_call: TRBD2; v_call: TRBV13; j_call: TRBJ2-7; cdr3_aa: CASSLGSGSYEQYF
d_call: .; v_call: TRBV28; j_call: TRBJ2-7; cdr3_aa: CASSPGNPYEQYF
d_call: .; v_call: TRBV7-2; j_call: TRBJ2-5; cdr3_aa: CASSPQGGVETQYF
d_call: .; v_call: TRBV5-1; j_call: TRBJ2-7; cdr3_aa: CASSEIGTVYEQYF
d_call: .; v_call: TRBV9; j_call: TRBJ2-2; cdr3_aa: CASSVGAVGELFF
d_call: .; v_call: TRBV25-1; j_call: TRBJ2-3; cdr3_aa: CASVERVTDTQYF
d_call: .; v_call: TRBV30; j_call: TRBJ2-7; cdr3_aa: CAWSTGPPSSYEQYF
d_call: TRBD1; v_call: TRBV2; j_call: TRBJ1-1; cdr3_aa: CASSKGTGVPTEAFF
d_call: .; v_call: TRBV5-1; j_call: TRBJ2-1; cdr3_aa: CASSLSLGQFYEQFF
d_call: .; v_call: TRBV7-2; j_call: TRBJ1-1; cdr3_aa: CASSLMPGTEAFF
d_call: TRBD2; v_call: TRBV7-2; j_call: TRBJ2-5; cdr3_aa: CASSLQAGMYQETQYF
d_call: .; v_call: TRBV19; j_call: TRBJ2-5; cdr3_aa: CASSRGTETQYF
d_call: .; v_call: TRBV7-8; j_call: TRBJ2-5; cdr3_aa: CASSRKQEETQYF
d_call: .; v_call: TRBV7-2; j_call: TRBJ1-2; cdr3_aa: CASSLGTLVYTF
d_call: .; v_call: TRBV7-9; j_call: TRBJ1-2; cdr3_aa: CASSFVAERERGYTF
d_call: TRBD1; v_call: TRBV10-2; j_call: TRBJ1-2; cdr3_aa: CASSYSGQVVYGYTF
d_call: .; v_call: TRBV6-5; j_call: TRBJ1-4; cdr3_aa: CASSPTSTTNEKLFF
d_call: TRBD2; v_call: TRBV7-2; j_call: TRBJ2-3; cdr3_aa: CASSLRLAGGPDTQYF
d_call: .; v_call: TRBV5-6; j_call: TRBJ1-4; cdr3_aa: CASSSTATNEKLFF
d_call: .; v_call: TRBV5-4; j_call: TRBJ2-3; cdr3_aa: CASSLWKADTQYF
d_call: .; v_call: TRBV28; j_call: TRBJ2-7; cdr3_aa: CASSLTLERVQYF
d_call: .; v_call: TRBV5-1; j_call: TRBJ1-1; cdr3_aa: CASSLIANTEAFF
d_call: TRBD1; v_call: TRBV6-1; j_call: TRBJ2-7; cdr3_aa: CASSEPGQGYEQYF
d_call: .; v_call: TRBV12-2; j_call: TRBJ1-2; cdr3_aa: CASRGGPGTGRYGYTF
d_call: TRBD1; v_call: TRBV6-5; j_call: TRBJ1-6; cdr3_aa: CASSYSGTAGWPLHF
d_call: .; v_call: TRBV11-2; j_call: TRBJ2-7; cdr3_aa: CASSLSQTGYEQYF
d_call: TRBD2; v_call: TRBV11-3; j_call: TRBJ2-1; cdr3_aa: CASSSEPGTSGVNEQFF
d_call: TRBD2; v_call: TRBV6-5; j_call: TRBJ2-5; cdr3_aa: CASRPGLAGIETQYF
d_call: .; v_call: TRBV2; j_call: TRBJ1-5; cdr3_aa: CASGENQPQHF
d_call: TRBD2; v_call: TRBV2; j_call: TRBJ2-7; cdr3_aa: CASSVILAGVYEQYF
d_call: .; v_call: TRBV5-4; j_call: TRBJ2-5; cdr3_aa: CASSLVGQPGKETQYF
d_call: .; v_call: TRBV5-1; j_call: TRBJ2-3; cdr3_aa: CASSSGDTQYF
d_call: TRBD1; v_call: TRBV19; j_call: TRBJ2-7; cdr3_aa: CASHGRGSSYEQYF
d_call: .; v_call: TRBV7-3; j_call: TRBJ1-2; cdr3_aa: CASSLSNTERAGYTF